Each of the 7 T cell receptor beta chains below was sequenced from the same sample in a study of shared clonotypes between healthy human individuals. Assay used: immunoSEQ multiplex PCR; TCRdb lists only in-frame clones, some missing. The repertoire holds a few million clones, with around 94% as singletons. The sequencing input was naive CD4+ T cells sorted from blood. Regarding subset: CD45RA+ positively selected. All receptors derive from a man aged 18 to 29 in good health.

V usage is TRBV11-3 and J usage is TRBJ2-5, with 8 bases aligning to TRBD1. J lost 2 bases, V lost 5 bases, and 10 bases had no gene match. This CDR3 is built from 16 residues. Germline values: CDR1 SGHNT, CDR2 YENEEA. CDR3 DNA sequence: TGTGCCAGCAGCCAAGGACAGGGCGGTGTTCAAGAGACCCAGTACTTC. The encoded protein is CASSQGQGGVQETQYF.

V gene TRBV18 combines with J gene TRBJ1-6; 7 bases are shared with TRBD1. The CDR3 extends over 15 amino acids. In germline, CDR1 is KGHSH, CDR2 LQKENI. Trimming took 3 bases from V and 2 from J; bases not matched to a gene: 1. CDR3 nucleotides: TGTGCCAGCTCACCGGGACAGACCTATAATTCACCCCTCCACTTT. Protein product: CASSPGQTYNSPLHF.

The V gene is TRBV19, the J gene TRBJ2-5, with D tentatively TRBD1 (5 bases). Trimming took 3 bases from V and 0 from J, leaving 8 bases between them. CDR1 LNHDA and CDR2 SQIVND come from the germline V gene (reference sequence). This CDR3 is built from 14 residues. Written as DNA, the CDR3 is TGTGCCAGTAGTATCAGGGTACACCAAGAGACCCAGTACTTC. It specifies CASSIRVHQETQYF.

The chain couples TRBV25-1 to TRBJ2-6; the D is unclear. The germline CDR1 and CDR2 sequences are MGHDK and SYGVNS. Trimming cost V 10 bases and J 2 bases, with 9 bases left between them. The CDR3 length is 13 residues. The CDR3 DNA sequence: TGTGCCACCGGACGGACTGGGGCCAACGTCCTGACTTTC. Translating gives CATGRTGANVLTF.

The rearrangement joins TRBV6-5 to TRBJ2-7; 8 bases match TRBD2. This CDR3 is 15 amino acids long. The germline V gene has CDR1 MNHEY and CDR2 SVGAGI. The V gene end was trimmed by 6 bases and the J gene end by 4 bases; junction bases not matched to a gene: 11. The CDR3 DNA is TGTGCCAGCAGACCTCTAGCGGGTGCGCAGTACGAGCAGTACTTC. This encodes CASRPLAGAQYEQYF.

On this clone: Distinct nucleotide sequences in the sample also encode this CDR3. The J gene is TRBJ2-7, the V gene TRBV7-8; D perhaps matches TRBD2 (5 bases). In germline, CDR1 is SGHVS, CDR2 FQNEAQ. The CDR3 covers 15 residues. Between the trimmed V and J ends, which lost 0 bases and 2 bases, there was a span of 11 bases. The CDR3 DNA is TGTGCCAGCAGCTTAGCGAGGACTGGGACCTACGAGCAGTACTTC. Translating gives CASSLARTGTYEQYF.

The V and J genes are TRBV5-1 and TRBJ2-6; D not resolved. Deletions cut 4 bases from V and 0 bases from J, with 8 bases between. The CDR3 runs to 15 residues. Germline V gives CDR1 SGHRS, CDR2 YFSETQ. The CDR3 here is CASSQGNSGANVLTF. CDR3 bases: TGCGCCAGCAGCCAAGGAAACTCTGGGGCCAACGTCCTGACTTTC.